A selection of T cell receptor beta chains follows, all from one sample in a study of CD8 T cells in ankylosing spondylitis. MiXCR was run by TCRdb on the 5' RACE reads, yielding one entry per CDR3 protein. The table lists about 700,000 distinct CDR3 sequences, 19% of them singletons. The sample taken for sequencing was blood, either unsorted or a sorted T cell fraction (not recorded which). These receptors originate from a male donor with ankylosing spondylitis. CDR3s include the opening cysteine and the closing phenylalanine or tryptophan. Each record gives: V gene, J gene, CDR3 protein.

V gene: TRBV7-9; J gene: TRBJ2-7; CDR3 protein: CASSPLGGVDEQYF
V gene: TRBV28; J gene: TRBJ2-1; CDR3 protein: CASSTSGTSGYNEQFF
V gene: TRBV24-1; J gene: TRBJ1-2; CDR3 protein: CATSDSRARDRGMDGYTF
V gene: TRBV27; J gene: TRBJ2-3; CDR3 protein: CASTRDLLSTDTQYF
V gene: TRBV6-5; J gene: TRBJ2-3; CDR3 protein: CASSYSLGGGTDTQYF
V gene: TRBV15; J gene: TRBJ2-7; CDR3 protein: CATSVDGQGAAYEQYF
V gene: TRBV27; J gene: TRBJ2-1; CDR3 protein: CASSLSQVGEQFF
V gene: TRBV12-3/TRBV12-4; J gene: TRBJ1-2; CDR3 protein: CASRPSWGGYTF
V gene: TRBV4-2; J gene: TRBJ2-1; CDR3 protein: CASSQGVRGGPYDEQFF
V gene: TRBV9; J gene: TRBJ1-3; CDR3 protein: CASSAPPSSGNTIYF
V gene: TRBV27; J gene: TRBJ2-1; CDR3 protein: CASSALSGGFGDEQFF
V gene: TRBV24-1; J gene: TRBJ2-1; CDR3 protein: CATSDSLVPGGNEQFF
V gene: TRBV6-1; J gene: TRBJ1-1; CDR3 protein: CASLPTWASGNTEAFF
V gene: TRBV20-1; J gene: TRBJ1-5; CDR3 protein: CSASVTDRAGQPQHF
V gene: TRBV7-8; J gene: TRBJ2-7; CDR3 protein: CASSRSGQGYEQYF
V gene: TRBV20-1; J gene: TRBJ2-3; CDR3 protein: CSASPPQRGITDTQYF
V gene: TRBV24-1; J gene: TRBJ1-1; CDR3 protein: CATRAGSNTEAFF
V gene: TRBV5-5; J gene: TRBJ2-1; CDR3 protein: CASSLGGPANNEQFF
V gene: TRBV12-3/TRBV12-4; J gene: TRBJ1-3; CDR3 protein: CASRSGQGGTGNTIYF
V gene: TRBV20-1; J gene: TRBJ1-6; CDR3 protein: CSARVQDNSPLHF
V gene: TRBV28; J gene: TRBJ1-2; CDR3 protein: CASSSPSGGQRVYGYTF
V gene: TRBV24-1; J gene: TRBJ2-1; CDR3 protein: CATSDLRDRGNEQFF
V gene: TRBV7-3; J gene: TRBJ2-2; CDR3 protein: CASSLLGTSEYGELFF
V gene: TRBV5-1; J gene: TRBJ1-1; CDR3 protein: CASSRRQGSNTEAFF
V gene: TRBV12-3/TRBV12-4; J gene: TRBJ2-1; CDR3 protein: CASSFQGPYNEQFF
V gene: TRBV7-2; J gene: TRBJ1-2; CDR3 protein: CASSLGLGGSGYTF
V gene: TRBV12-3/TRBV12-4; J gene: TRBJ2-3; CDR3 protein: CASSSTREVTDTQYF